This T cell receptor beta chain was recovered during a study of T-cell reconstitution after alpha-beta-depleted transplantation in children. This clonotype was seen more than once but under ten times. This sample's TCRbeta library carried unique molecular identifier barcodes. TCRdb re-analysed the PCR reads in MiXCR, keeping a single row per CDR3 protein. The data hold some 550,000 distinct CDR3 sequences, with about 17% observed a single time. Trimming removed 3 bases from V and 2 bases from J, with 10 bases in between. The length of the CDR3 is 14 residues. From germline, CDR1 is SEHNR and CDR2 FQNEAQ (reference sequence).

The clonotype comes from a human donor who donated a stem cell graft to a child with acute lymphoblastic leukemia. V and J are TRBV7-9 and TRBJ2-5, with unresolved D. Sample: PBMCs from the stem cell graft donor, taken from the stem cell graft. CDR3 in DNA: TGTGCCAGCAGCTTCGGCAGGAATCAAGAGACCCAGTACTTC. This codes for CASSFGRNQETQYF.